This T cell receptor (beta chain) was retrieved from a study of blood T cells in healthy people across ages. Notes on the study in general: While age rose, TCR beta diversity per million T cells dropped in a roughly linear way. With donor CMV status unknown, expanded clonotype changes were possibly confounded.

Concerning this clonotype: Antigen unknown.

The CDR3 consists of 13 residues. Germline V gene sequence: CDR1 SGHTA, CDR2 FQGNSA. J lost 5 bases, V lost 4 bases, and 3 bases had no gene match. Next came a second PCR, run for about 6 to 11 cycles, which used a sample-barcoded 5' primer along with a J-beta primer mix. TCRdb called the 5' RACE reads again in MiXCR, with one record for every CDR3 protein. In the table there are 790,000 or so distinct CDR3 sequences, approximately 53% of which are singletons. Ranging in age from roughly 6 to 100, the donors were healthy Caucasian individuals from Russia. Sequenced material: blood. This TCR came from a man aged 40-55 years in good health. The gene calls are TRBV7-2 and TRBJ2-3, with 7 bases matching TRBD2. The CDR3 spells CASSSWEGDTQYF. For the CDR3, the DNA is TGTGCCAGCAGCTCCTGGGAGGGAGATACGCAGTATTTT. Full variable domain (rest looked up from reference TRBV7-2 and TRBJ2-3): GAGVSQSPSNKVTEKGKDVELRCDPISGHTALYWYRQSLGQGLEFLIYFQGNSAPDKSGLPSDRFSAERTGGSVSTLTIQRTQQEDSAVYLCASSSWEGDTQYFGPGTRLTVL.